Reported below is one T cell receptor (beta chain). The PCR ran on 60 Vbeta and 13 Jbeta primers. Using immunoSEQ multiplex PCR, the repertoire was profiled, and TCRdb retains in-frame clones only, with some absent. The sample includes 80,000 or so clones, approximately 75% of them seen just once. The sample comes from a study of cytomegalovirus exposure and HLA in healthy donors. This CDR3 contains 13 residues. Unmatched junction bases numbered 12, after V lost 8 bases and J lost 9 bases. Germline assignment: CDR1 GTSNPN and CDR2 SVGIG (reference sequence). The chain is built from TRBV30 and TRBJ1-5; 8 nucleotides match TRBD1. The TCR comes from a woman between 40 and 55 years old in good health and CMV-seronegative. The sample was PBMCs. The chain's CDR3 is CAVQGAEGGPQHF. The CDR3 coding sequence is TGTGCCGTGCAGGGGGCGGAAGGTGGGCCCCAGCATTTT.